This T cell receptor beta chain derives from a study of blood T cell repertoires in COVID-19. There are 15 residues in the CDR3. The germline gives CDR1 SEHNR, CDR2 FQNEAQ (reference sequence). V lost 6 bases and J 2 bases, leaving 13 bases between the germline ends. TCRdb keeps only in-frame clones here, not all; method: immunoSEQ multiplex PCR. The sample lists 160,000 or so clones; more than 85% were seen once. Input material: peripheral blood. This TCR was sampled from a woman aged 55-69 years with COVID-19, enrolled during active disease. The rearrangement uses TRBV7-9 and TRBJ1-4, with TRBD1 as a possible D gene (6 bases). CDR3 loop: CASSPLGATNEKLFF. The CDR3 region has the DNA TGTGCCAGCAGTCCCTTGGGGGCTACTAATGAAAAACTGTTTTTT.